This T cell receptor (beta chain) is drawn from a study of glioma-infiltrating T cells. Study-wide background: Target coverage was roughly 4- to 11-fold for roughly one million blood T cells. Findings and caveats of the study: Non-neoplastic patients had below-expected tissue-blood divergence, while all gliomas exceeded expectation. CDR3 overlap between tissue and blood was very small.

TCR alpha and beta CDR3 regions were amplified from RNA using iRepertoire nested multiplex PCR. MiXCR, run by TCRdb on the multiplex PCR reads, gives a single entry per CDR3 protein. The table records 400,000 or so distinct CDR3 sequences, roughly two fifths of them present only once. Remarks on this clonotype: What it binds is not known.

V gave up 3 bases and J gave up 5 bases; unmatched junction bases: 18. Germline V gene lookup returns CDR1 KGHSH and CDR2 LQKENI. The CDR3 loop spans 18 amino acids. The specimen sequenced was glioma tissue, nonneoplastic brain tissue, or PBMCs (not recorded which). The TCR was taken from a human donor with low-grade glioma or glioblastoma, undergoing nonglioma brain surgery, or in good health (not recorded which). The chain couples TRBV18 to TRBJ1-2; the match to TRBD1 covers 7 bases. The CDR3 coding sequence is TGTGCCAGCTCACCGTTACAGGGGATGGCTGAATTCTTGTATGGCTACACCTTC. This sequence encodes CASSPLQGMAEFLYGYTF.